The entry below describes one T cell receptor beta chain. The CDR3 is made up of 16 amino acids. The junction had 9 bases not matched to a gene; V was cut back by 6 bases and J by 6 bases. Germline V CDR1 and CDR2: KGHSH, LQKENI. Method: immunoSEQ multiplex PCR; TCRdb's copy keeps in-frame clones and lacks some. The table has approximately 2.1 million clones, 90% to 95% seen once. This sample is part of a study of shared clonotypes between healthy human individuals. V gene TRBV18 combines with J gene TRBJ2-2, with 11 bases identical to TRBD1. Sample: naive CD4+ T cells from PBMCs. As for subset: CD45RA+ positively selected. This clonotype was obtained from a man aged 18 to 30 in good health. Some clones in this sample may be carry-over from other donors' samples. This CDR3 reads CASSQNGQGASGELFF. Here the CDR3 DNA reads TGTGCCAGCTCTCAAAACGGACAGGGGGCCTCCGGGGAGCTGTTTTTT.